Listed below are T cell receptor beta chains from one sample, sequenced in a study of blood T cell repertoires in COVID-19. Assay used: immunoSEQ multiplex PCR; TCRdb lists only in-frame clones, some missing. The sample records about 220,000 clones, 80% to 90% being singletons. The specimen sequenced was peripheral blood. Every receptor here comes from a man aged 45-65 years with active or convalescent COVID-19. Both conserved end residues are part of each CDR3.

j_call v_call cdr3_aa
TRBJ2-1 TRBV5-6 CASSFPGQGYNEQFF
TRBJ2-1 TRBV6-2/TRBV6-3 CASSYSPGESTYNEQFF
TRBJ1-2 TRBV3-1/TRBV3-2 CASSQTDRANYGYTF
TRBJ2-7 TRBV20-1 CSASYGSGYEQYF
TRBJ1-1 TRBV2 CASTLRQGTEAFF
TRBJ2-1 TRBV4-3 CASSPSTGSSYNEQFF
TRBJ2-5 TRBV6-1 CASSEHGGRATETQYF
TRBJ1-1 TRBV11-1 CASSPKTGAMNTEAFF
TRBJ2-1 TRBV27 CASRYYNEQFF
TRBJ1-2 TRBV4-1 CASSQDPPGTKGYTF
TRBJ2-5 TRBV7-8 CASSLALTGSGETQYF
TRBJ2-3 TRBV10-3 CAITTGTTFDTQYF
TRBJ1-1 TRBV5-8 CATAGLGRTEAFF
TRBJ2-2 TRBV7-9 CASSSGTVNTGELFF
TRBJ2-7 TRBV7-7 CASSPGDSPSYEQYF
TRBJ2-7 TRBV5-4 CASSPGLAVSEQYF
TRBJ1-1 TRBV7-2 CASSLPLRQGLRF
TRBJ1-6 TRBV5-1 CASSSRDRIGSPLHF
TRBJ2-1 TRBV7-2 CASSFRTGFDNEQFF
TRBJ1-5 TRBV19 CASSSLGGLGQPQHF
TRBJ1-5 TRBV27 CASSTRVSSPHQPQHF
TRBJ2-7 TRBV6-5 CASSLDRETYEQYF
TRBJ1-1 TRBV7-9 CASSSPQGASTEAFF
TRBJ2-1 TRBV24-1 CATSDTQGAPGNEQFF
TRBJ1-1 TRBV28 CASSLLGQYTEAFF
TRBJ2-7 TRBV2 CASKQGFSGEQYF
TRBJ1-1 TRBV28 CASSLGQGRRAFF
TRBJ2-7 TRBV5-1 CASSLRSGLTYEQYF
TRBJ1-2 TRBV11-2 CASSPGGASGGYTF
TRBJ1-2 TRBV5-1 CASSPLPPRLAVNYGYTF
TRBJ2-1 TRBV7-2 CASSVSGTSSYNEQFF